Listed below are T cell receptor beta chains from one sample, sequenced in a study of post-analysis software for immune sequencing data. TCRdb independently ran MiXCR on the PCR reads; one entry per CDR3 protein. The repertoire consists of about 200,000 distinct CDR3 sequences, with 29% occurring once and the leading ten covering 3.4%. The sequenced material came from blood. These receptors came from a girl aged 2 to 17 with multiple sclerosis. Each CDR3 is given with its conserved first and last residue. The D gene is left open where the match is weak. Expanded clones get a size class; other rows say once, few or many, or leave the size out.

V gene,J gene,clone size,D gene,CDR3 DNA,CDR3 protein
TRBV29-1,TRBJ2-5,.,.,TGCAGCGTTCTAGGACACCAAGAGACCCAGTACTTC,CSVLGHQETQYF
TRBV5-1,TRBJ2-3,.,.,TGCGCCAGCAGCTCCGCAGGGGGGGAAGGTACGCAGTATTTT,CASSSAGGEGTQYF
TRBV20-1,TRBJ1-1,few,.,TGCAGTGCTAGAACGGACAGGAACACTGAAGCTTTCTTT,CSARTDRNTEAFF
TRBV5-1,TRBJ2-7,.,TRBD2,TGCGCCAGCAGCCGAGCCGGGACTACCTACGAGCAGTACTTC,CASSRAGTTYEQYF
TRBV11-2,TRBJ2-3,.,.,TGTGCCAATCCGGGACCCCGTCGGGATACGCAGTATTTT,CANPGPRRDTQYF
TRBV30,TRBJ2-7,.,TRBD1,TGTGCCTGGAGTGCAGGGGGCGCAGTGAGGGAGCAGTACTTC,CAWSAGGAVREQYF
TRBV5-1,TRBJ2-4,many,.,TGCGCCAGCAGCAAGGACGGAAACATTCAGTACTTC,CASSKDGNIQYF
TRBV7-9,TRBJ1-1,few,.,TGTGCCAGCAGCTCAGAGGGGGGTGAAGCTTTCTTT,CASSSEGGEAFF
TRBV18,TRBJ2-1,many,.,TGTGCCAGCTCACTAATAGTCGGGAGCCTGCAGTTCTTC,CASSLIVGSLQFF
TRBV15,TRBJ2-3,.,TRBD2,TGTGCCACCAGCGGAGGACTAGCGGGATCGGCAGATACGCAGTATTTT,CATSGGLAGSADTQYF
TRBV6-1,TRBJ2-1,.,TRBD2,TGTGCCAGCACCTTCCGGGAGGGGGGCTACGAGCAGTTCTTC,CASTFREGGYEQFF
TRBV23-1,TRBJ2-1,.,.,TGCGCCTGCAGCCTGATCTACTTGGAGCAGTTCTTC,CACSLIYLEQFF
TRBV20-1,TRBJ2-3,many,.,TGCAGTGCTCCCCCGACTACAGTGCAAGGCGCAGATACGCAGTATTTT,CSAPPTTVQGADTQYF
TRBV20-1,TRBJ1-5,.,.,TGCAGTGCACTAGCTGGGGGCAATCAGCCCCAGCATTTT,CSALAGGNQPQHF
TRBV5-5,TRBJ1-5,.,.,TGTGCCAGCAGCTTTTTCAGTGCAGATCAGCCCCAGCATTTT,CASSFFSADQPQHF
TRBV6-5,TRBJ2-2,.,TRBD1,TGTGCCAACAGTTACAACACCGGGACAGCCCCAGCCGGGGAGCTGTTTTTT,CANSYNTGTAPAGELFF
TRBV5-1,TRBJ2-7,few,TRBD2,TGCGCCAGCAGCTTGGAGTCTAGCGGGGTCTACGAGCAGTACTTC,CASSLESSGVYEQYF
TRBV5-1,TRBJ2-5,many,.,TGCGCCAGCAGCTTGGTATCAGGGTCCAAAGAGACCCAGTACTTC,CASSLVSGSKETQYF
TRBV5-1,TRBJ2-7,many,.,TGCGCCAGCAGCCTGGGGGACAACCTGAGGACGACCTACGAGCAGTACTTC,CASSLGDNLRTTYEQYF
TRBV18,TRBJ2-6,.,.,TGTGCCAGCCAAAGAGGCAGGAGTTCATTAACTGGGGCCAACGTCCTGACTTTC,CASQRGRSSLTGANVLTF
TRBV2,TRBJ2-1,.,.,TGTGCCAGCAGTGAAGCGGGAGGGGGTGAGCAGTTCTTC,CASSEAGGGEQFF
TRBV4-1,TRBJ1-4,many,.,TGCGCCAGCAGCCAAGAGAAAGAGACAGTTTATGAAAAACTGTTTTTT,CASSQEKETVYEKLFF
TRBV20-1,TRBJ2-3,few,TRBD2,TGCAGTGCGGGAGGTAGCGGGGGGGCCTTGGATACGCAGTATTTT,CSAGGSGGALDTQYF
TRBV18,TRBJ1-6,few,TRBD1,TGTGCCAGCTCCCTCATCACCGGGACAGCTCTAAATTCACCCCTCCACTTT,CASSLITGTALNSPLHF
TRBV11-2,TRBJ1-6,.,TRBD1,TGTGCCAGCAGCAGAACAGGGGAGAATTCACCCCTCCACTTT,CASSRTGENSPLHF
TRBV6-2/TRBV6-3,TRBJ2-7,many,TRBD1,TGTGCCAGCAGTTACTCAACTTGGACAGGGGTCGGCGAGCAGTACTTC,CASSYSTWTGVGEQYF
TRBV6-1,TRBJ2-1,many,TRBD2,TGTGCCAGCACCCGGACTAGCGGCAATGAGCAGTTCTTC,CASTRTSGNEQFF
TRBV15,TRBJ2-1,many,.,TGTGCCACCAGTTTGGGGACCTACAATGAGCAGTTCTTC,CATSLGTYNEQFF
TRBV21-1,TRBJ2-2,few,.,TGTGCCAGCAGGAGAGACAGGGTCGAAGAGTCGGACACCGGGGAGCTGTTTTTT,CASRRDRVEESDTGELFF
TRBV7-2,TRBJ1-2,.,TRBD1,TGTGCCAGCAGCTTATTGAGTAGGACAGGGGGCGCGGTTTGGAACTATGGCTACACCTTC,CASSLLSRTGGAVWNYGYTF
TRBV4-1,TRBJ2-5,many,.,TGCGCCAGCAGCCGAGGACCCCAAGAGACCCAGTACTTC,CASSRGPQETQYF
TRBV7-8,TRBJ1-5,.,TRBD1,TGTGCCAGCAGCGCGGGACAGGGGGGAGGGCCCCAGCATTTT,CASSAGQGGGPQHF
TRBV28,TRBJ1-1,few,TRBD1,TGTGCCAGCAGAACCGACAGGGTGAGGACTGAAGCTTTCTTT,CASRTDRVRTEAFF
TRBV5-6,TRBJ1-1,.,TRBD1,TGTGCCAGCAGCTCCCGAGGACAGGGATACACTGAAGCTTTCTTT,CASSSRGQGYTEAFF
TRBV2,TRBJ2-1,many,TRBD1,TGTGCCAGCAGTTCCCAGGGGGACAGAACAAATGAGCAGTTCTTC,CASSSQGDRTNEQFF
TRBV12-3/TRBV12-4,TRBJ1-5,few,.,TGTGCCAGCAGACGGGACGGCAATCAGCCCCAGCATTTT,CASRRDGNQPQHF
TRBV5-1,TRBJ2-7,few,TRBD1,TGCGCCAGCAGCTCCCAGGGACAGGCCCGATACGAGCAGTACTTC,CASSSQGQARYEQYF
TRBV6-5,TRBJ2-2,few,.,TGTGCCAGCAGTTATGAACCCTTGACCGGGGAGCTGTTTTTT,CASSYEPLTGELFF
TRBV5-1,TRBJ1-5,.,.,TGCGCCAGCAGCCCTCGGGGGGCGGGTCAGCCCCAGCATTTT,CASSPRGAGQPQHF
TRBV20-1,TRBJ2-5,few,TRBD2,TGCAGTGCTAGTCAAGGACTAGCGGGGGGCTCAATTATCTTC,CSASQGLAGGSIIF
TRBV5-1,TRBJ2-5,.,TRBD2,TGCGCCAGCAGCTTGTCCCTAGCGGGGCGCCAAGAGACCCCGTACTTC,CASSLSLAGRQETPYF
TRBV5-1,TRBJ1-1,few,.,TGCGCCAGCAGCTTGGGTCTTTCTCTGGGGACGAGGCCTGAAGCTTTCTTT,CASSLGLSLGTRPEAFF
TRBV5-1,TRBJ2-7,.,.,TGCGCCAGCAGCACGACAGGATTAAAGTCCTACGAGCAGTACTTC,CASSTTGLKSYEQYF
TRBV5-1,TRBJ2-7,many,.,TGCGCCAGCAGGGGACAAGGGTCGTCATACGAGCAGTACTTC,CASRGQGSSYEQYF
TRBV12-3/TRBV12-4,TRBJ1-6,many,.,TGTGCCAGCAGCGGTGGGGATTCGAGCTCCTATAATTCACCCCTCCACTTT,CASSGGDSSSYNSPLHF
TRBV25-1,TRBJ2-7,many,.,TGTGCCAGCAGTGTTCAGGCGAGCTCCTACGAGCAGTACTTC,CASSVQASSYEQYF
TRBV21-1,TRBJ2-5,many,.,TGTGCCAGCAGCCTGCGGGACTTACAAGAGACCCAGTACTTC,CASSLRDLQETQYF
TRBV18,TRBJ2-7,.,.,TGTGCCAGCTCACCAGTAGAGAGAACCTACGAGCAGTACTTC,CASSPVERTYEQYF
TRBV28,TRBJ2-7,many,TRBD1,TGTGCCAGCAGTCGTGGGGACAGGGACTACGAGCAGTACTTC,CASSRGDRDYEQYF
TRBV5-1,TRBJ2-3,.,.,TGCGCCAGCAGCTTGGTATACGGGAGAAGGCGGGATACGCAGTATTTT,CASSLVYGRRRDTQYF
TRBV6-5,TRBJ2-5,many,.,TGTGCCAGCAGTTACTCAGGTACCAAGACCCAGTACTTC,CASSYSGTKTQYF
TRBV20-1,TRBJ1-2,many,.,TGCAGTGCTAGACCTCGGACGAGCAACTATGGCTACACCTTC,CSARPRTSNYGYTF
TRBV5-6,TRBJ1-1,few,.,TGTGCCAGCAGCTTGGTTGGCCGGCTAGGGGTTAAAATGAACACTGAAGCTTTCTTT,CASSLVGRLGVKMNTEAFF